The 5 T cell receptor beta chains below were found in one sample sequenced in a study of neoadjuvant anti-PD-1 for oral cavity cancer. Repertoires were generated with immunoSEQ multiplex PCR, while TCRdb's copy carries only in-frame clones and drops some. The repertoire consists of 15,000 or so clones, with about 63% occurring once and the leading ten covering 2%. This specimen was PBMCs, taken before nivolumab (anti-PD-1) treatment. These receptors all come from a person aged 35-79 years with oral cavity squamous cell carcinoma.

The chain couples TRBV28 to TRBJ1-6; D ambiguous. The V end was cut by 6 bases, the J end by 12 bases, with 21 bases between. CDR3 length: 15 residues. CDR1 MDHEN and CDR2 SYDVKM come from the germline V gene. The CDR3 DNA reads as TGTGCCAGCAGCTTCCCGCTTGGGGAGCAAAAACCCCTCCACTTT. As protein: CASSFPLGEQKPLHF.

The V call is TRBV5-1, the J call TRBJ2-1; D uncertain. The CDR3 totals 13 residues. Germline V gene data show CDR1 as SGHRS and CDR2 as YFSETQ. V was pared by 0 bases and J by 2 bases, with 3 bases between. The CDR3 coding sequence is TGCGCCAGCAGCTTGGGTGCCTACAATGAGCAGTTCTTC. Amino acids: CASSLGAYNEQFF.

The sample holds one count of this clone. This CDR3 is CASSLRGGPSYEQYF. The CDR3 bases are TGTGCCAGCAGCCTCCGGGGGGGCCCCTCCTACGAGCAGTACTTC. V gene TRBV6-5 combines with J gene TRBJ2-7, with 8 bases that match TRBD2. V lost 6 bases and J lost 0; bases outside the gene matches: 7. The CDR3 has 15 residues. Germline CDR1 reads MNHEY; CDR2 reads SVGAGI.

This chain links TRBV5-1 with TRBJ1-6; 7 bases match TRBD1. The CDR3 has 16 amino acids. V lost 6 bases, J lost 4 bases, and 10 bases stayed unmatched. CDR1 SGHRS and CDR2 YFSETQ come from the germline V gene. This chain's CDR3 is CASTSETGTYNSPLHF. The CDR3 region has the DNA TGCGCCAGCACCAGCGAGACAGGGACATATAATTCACCCCTCCACTTT.

The chain links TRBV7-6 to TRBJ2-5; D remains unclear. Germline V CDR1 and CDR2: SGHVS, FNYEAQ. CDR3 length: 11 residues. Deletions cut 2 bases from V and 5 bases from J, with 3 bases between. Here the CDR3 DNA reads TGTGCCAGCAGCTTATTTGAGACCCAGTACTTC. This codes for CASSLFETQYF.